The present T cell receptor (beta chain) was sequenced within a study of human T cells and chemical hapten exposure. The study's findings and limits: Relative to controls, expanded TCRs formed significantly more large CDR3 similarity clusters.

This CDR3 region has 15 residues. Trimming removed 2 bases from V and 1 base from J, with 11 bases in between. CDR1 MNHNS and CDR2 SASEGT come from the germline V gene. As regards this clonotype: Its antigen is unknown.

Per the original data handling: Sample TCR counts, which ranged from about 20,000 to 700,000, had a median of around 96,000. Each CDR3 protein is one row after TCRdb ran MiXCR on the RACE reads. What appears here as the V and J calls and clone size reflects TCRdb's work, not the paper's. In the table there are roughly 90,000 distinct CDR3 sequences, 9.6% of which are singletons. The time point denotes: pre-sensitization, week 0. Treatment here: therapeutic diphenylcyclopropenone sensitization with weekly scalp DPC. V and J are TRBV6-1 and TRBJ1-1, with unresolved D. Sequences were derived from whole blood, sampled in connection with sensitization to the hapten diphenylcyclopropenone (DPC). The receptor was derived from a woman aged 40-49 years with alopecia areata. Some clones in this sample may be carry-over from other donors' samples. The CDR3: CASSEQSSGNTEAFF. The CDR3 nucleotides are TGTGCCAGCAGTGAACAGAGCTCGGGGAACACTGAAGCTTTCTTT.